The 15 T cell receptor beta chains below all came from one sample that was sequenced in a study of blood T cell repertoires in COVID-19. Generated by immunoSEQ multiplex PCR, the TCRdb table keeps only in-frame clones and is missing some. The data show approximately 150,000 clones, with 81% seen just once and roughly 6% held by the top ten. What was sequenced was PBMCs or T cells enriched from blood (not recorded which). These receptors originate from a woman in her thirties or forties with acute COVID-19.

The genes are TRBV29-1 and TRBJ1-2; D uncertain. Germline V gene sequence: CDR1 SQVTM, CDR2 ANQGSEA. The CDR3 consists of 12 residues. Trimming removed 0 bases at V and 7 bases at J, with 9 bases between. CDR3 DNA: TGCAGCGTTGAAGACGGTCTCGGTGGCTACACCTTC. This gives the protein CSVEDGLGGYTF.

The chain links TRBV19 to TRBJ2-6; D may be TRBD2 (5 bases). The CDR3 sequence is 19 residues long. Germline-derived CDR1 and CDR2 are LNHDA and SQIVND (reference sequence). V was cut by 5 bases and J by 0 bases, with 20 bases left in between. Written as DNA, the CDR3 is TGTGCCAGTAGTGCGCTGGCGACTACCAAGAGCTCTGGGGCCAACGTCCTGACTTTC. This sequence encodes CASSALATTKSSGANVLTF. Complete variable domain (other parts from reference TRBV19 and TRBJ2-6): DGGITQSPKYLFRKEGQNVTLSCEQNLNHDAMYWYRQDPGQGLRLIYYSQIVNDFQKGDIAEGYSVSREKKESFPLTVTSAQKNPTAFYLCASSALATTKSSGANVLTFGAGSRLTVL.

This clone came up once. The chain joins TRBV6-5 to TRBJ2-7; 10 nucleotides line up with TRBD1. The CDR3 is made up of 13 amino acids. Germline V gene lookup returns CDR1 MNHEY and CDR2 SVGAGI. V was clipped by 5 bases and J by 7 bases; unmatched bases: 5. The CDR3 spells CASSPGQGREQYF. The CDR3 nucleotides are TGTGCCAGCAGTCCGGGACAGGGGAGAGAGCAGTACTTC.

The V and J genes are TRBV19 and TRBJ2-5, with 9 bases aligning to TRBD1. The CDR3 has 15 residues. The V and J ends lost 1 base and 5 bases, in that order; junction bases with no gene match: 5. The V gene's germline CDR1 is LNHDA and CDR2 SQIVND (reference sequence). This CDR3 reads CASSIVGTGSETQYF. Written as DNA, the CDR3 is TGTGCCAGTAGTATAGTTGGGACAGGGTCGGAGACCCAGTACTTC.

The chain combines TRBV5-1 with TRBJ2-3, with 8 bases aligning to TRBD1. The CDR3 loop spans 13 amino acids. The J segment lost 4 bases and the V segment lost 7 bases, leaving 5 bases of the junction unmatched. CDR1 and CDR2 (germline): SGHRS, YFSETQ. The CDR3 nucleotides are TGCGCCAGCTCTCAGGGGGCCCCAGATACGCAGTATTTT. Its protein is CASSQGAPDTQYF.

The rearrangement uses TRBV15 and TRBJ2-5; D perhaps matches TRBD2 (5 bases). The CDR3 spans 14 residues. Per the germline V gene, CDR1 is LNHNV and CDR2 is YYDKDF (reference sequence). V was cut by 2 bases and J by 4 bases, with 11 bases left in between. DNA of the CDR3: TGTGCCACCAGCAGACGGGCTGAGGGAGAGACCCAGTACTTC. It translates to CATSRRAEGETQYF. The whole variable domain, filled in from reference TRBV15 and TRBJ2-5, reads DAMVIQNPRYQVTQFGKPVTLSCSQTLNHNVMYWYQQKSSQAPKLLFHYYDKDFNNEADTPDNFQSRRPNTSFCFLDIRSPGLGDTAMYLCATSRRAEGETQYFGPGTRLLVL.

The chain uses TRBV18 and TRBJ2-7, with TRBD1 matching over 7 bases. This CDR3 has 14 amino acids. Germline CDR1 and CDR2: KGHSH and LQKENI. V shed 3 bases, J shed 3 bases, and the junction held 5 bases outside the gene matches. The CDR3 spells CASSPTGQSYEQYF. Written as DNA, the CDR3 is TGTGCCAGCTCACCCACGGGACAGAGCTACGAGCAGTACTTC.

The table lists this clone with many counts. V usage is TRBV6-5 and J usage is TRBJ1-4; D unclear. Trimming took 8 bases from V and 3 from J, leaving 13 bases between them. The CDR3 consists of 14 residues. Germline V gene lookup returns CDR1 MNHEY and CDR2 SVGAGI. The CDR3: CASSKLPANEKLFF. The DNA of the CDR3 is TGTGCCAGCTCGAAGTTGCCGGCTAATGAAAAACTGTTTTTT.

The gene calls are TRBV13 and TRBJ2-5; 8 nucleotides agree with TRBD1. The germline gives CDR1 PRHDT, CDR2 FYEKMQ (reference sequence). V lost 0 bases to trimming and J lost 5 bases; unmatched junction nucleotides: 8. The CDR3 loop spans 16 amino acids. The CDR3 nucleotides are TGTGCCAGCAGCTTAGGGGGGGGACAGGTCGAGGAGACCCAGTACTTC. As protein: CASSLGGGQVEETQYF.

CDR3 protein: CASSETTSGMATYNEQFF. In DNA form, the CDR3 reads TGTGCCAGCAGTGAGACGACTAGCGGGATGGCGACCTACAATGAGCAGTTCTTC. The gene calls are TRBV25-1 and TRBJ2-1; TRBD2 matches 11 bases. The junction had 9 bases not matched to a gene; V was cut back by 3 bases and J by 2 bases. Germline V gives CDR1 MGHDK, CDR2 SYGVNS. The CDR3 is 18 amino acids.

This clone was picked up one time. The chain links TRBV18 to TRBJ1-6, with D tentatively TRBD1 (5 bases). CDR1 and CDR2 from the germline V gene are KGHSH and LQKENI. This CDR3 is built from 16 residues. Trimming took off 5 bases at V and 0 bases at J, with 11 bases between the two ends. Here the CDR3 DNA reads TGTGCCAGCTCAGCTACAGGAGACTCCTATAATTCACCCCTCCACTTT. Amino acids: CASSATGDSYNSPLHF.

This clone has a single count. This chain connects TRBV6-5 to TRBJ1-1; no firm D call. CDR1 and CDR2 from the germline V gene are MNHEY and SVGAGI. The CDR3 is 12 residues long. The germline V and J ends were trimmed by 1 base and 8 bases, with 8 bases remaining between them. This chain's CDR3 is CASSYLGREAFF. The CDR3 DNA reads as TGTGCCAGCAGTTACTTGGGCAGGGAAGCTTTCTTT.

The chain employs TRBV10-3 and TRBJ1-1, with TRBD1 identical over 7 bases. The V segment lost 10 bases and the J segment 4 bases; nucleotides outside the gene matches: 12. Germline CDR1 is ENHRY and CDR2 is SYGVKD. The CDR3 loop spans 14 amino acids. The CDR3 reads CATSQVAGGTEAFF. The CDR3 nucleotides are TGTGCCACGTCTCAGGTCGCAGGGGGCACTGAAGCTTTCTTT.

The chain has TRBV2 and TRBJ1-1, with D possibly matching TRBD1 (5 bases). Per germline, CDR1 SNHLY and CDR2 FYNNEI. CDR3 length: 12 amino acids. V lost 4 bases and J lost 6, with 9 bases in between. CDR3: CASSGRGAEAFF. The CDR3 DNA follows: TGTGCCAGCAGTGGACGGGGGGCTGAAGCTTTCTTT.

The DNA for the CDR3 is TGCGCCAGCAGCGAGGGGACAGGGAGGCTCCTGGGCGAGCAGTACTTC. This translates into CASSEGTGRLLGEQYF. The chain carries TRBV5-1 and TRBJ2-7, with 9 bases aligning to TRBD1. The length of the CDR3 is 16 residues. Trimming cost V 4 bases and J 6 bases; bases outside gene matches: 14. Per the germline V gene, CDR1 is SGHRS and CDR2 is YFSETQ.